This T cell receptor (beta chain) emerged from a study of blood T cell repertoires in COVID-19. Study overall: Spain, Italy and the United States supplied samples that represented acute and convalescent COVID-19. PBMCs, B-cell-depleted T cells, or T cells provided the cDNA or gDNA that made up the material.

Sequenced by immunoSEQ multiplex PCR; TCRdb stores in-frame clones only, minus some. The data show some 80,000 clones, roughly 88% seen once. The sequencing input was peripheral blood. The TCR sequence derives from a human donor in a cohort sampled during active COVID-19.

DNA of the CDR3: TGTGCCAGCAGTGAGGAAGGAGCGGGGGATGAGCAGTTCTTC. Its protein is CASSEEGAGDEQFF. The chain carries TRBV6-4 and TRBJ2-1; 8 nucleotides align to TRBD2. Germline trimming cut 3 bases from V and 8 bases from J; bases unmatched to any gene: 6. This CDR3 comprises 14 residues. Per the germline V gene, CDR1 is MRHNA and CDR2 is SNTAGT.